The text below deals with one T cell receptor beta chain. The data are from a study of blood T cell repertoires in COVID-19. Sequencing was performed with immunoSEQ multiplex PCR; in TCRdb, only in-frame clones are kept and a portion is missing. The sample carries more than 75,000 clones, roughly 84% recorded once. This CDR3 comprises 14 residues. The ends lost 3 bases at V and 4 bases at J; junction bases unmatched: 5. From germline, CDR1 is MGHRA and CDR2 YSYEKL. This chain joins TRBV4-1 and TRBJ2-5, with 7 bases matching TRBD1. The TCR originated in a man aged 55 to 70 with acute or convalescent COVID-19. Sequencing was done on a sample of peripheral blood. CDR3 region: CASSHSTGPETQYF. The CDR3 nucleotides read TGCGCCAGCAGCCACTCGACAGGGCCAGAGACCCAGTACTTC.